This T cell receptor (beta chain) was captured by sequencing in a study of blood T cell repertoires in COVID-19. As for the study in general: T cells, B-cell-depleted T cells, or PBMCs supplied cDNA or gDNA.

CDR3 length: 14 residues. V lost 0 bases and J 4 bases, leaving 10 bases between the germline ends. Looked up from germline, CDR1 is SGHRS and CDR2 is YFSETQ. Some clones are missing from TCRdb's copy, which holds only in-frame ones; the method was immunoSEQ multiplex PCR. The repertoire includes about 210,000 clones, 75% to 90% of them detected once, and 4% to 6% sits in the top ten. This TCR came from a woman in her forties with acute or convalescent COVID-19. Sequenced input: peripheral blood. The genes are TRBV5-1 and TRBJ1-1; D is ambiguous. CDR3 loop: CASSLDPTPTEAFF. The CDR3 DNA sequence: TGCGCCAGCAGCTTGGACCCTACCCCCACTGAAGCTTTCTTT.